The clone carrying this T cell receptor beta chain has only one observation. This sample was taken from a study of blood T cell repertoires in COVID-19. Study background: There were acute and convalescent COVID-19 samples, and they came from the United States, Italy and Spain. Sources were T cells, B-cell-depleted T cells, or PBMCs; the material itself was cDNA or gDNA.

Those enrolled in Seattle joined during active infection and were followed longitudinally afterward. Original methodology: Using reference gene primer amplification, nucleated cell counts were estimated. Assay used: immunoSEQ multiplex PCR; TCRdb lists only in-frame clones, some missing. V and J calls and clone size are given by that table; D and trimming were obtained from the DNA. The sample carries some 330,000 clones, roughly 86% recorded once. CDR3 length: 14 residues. The V gene end was trimmed by 3 bases and the J gene end by 6 bases; junction bases not matched to a gene: 6. Germline V gene sequence: CDR1 MGHRA, CDR2 YSYEKL.

Sample: peripheral blood. The V gene is TRBV4-1, the J gene TRBJ2-7; TRBD2 matches 9 bases. This clonotype was sampled from a woman in her 30s with COVID-19, enrolled during active disease. The CDR3 region is CASSQGGGASEQYF. CDR3 DNA: TGCGCCAGCAGCCAGGGCGGGGGGGCGAGCGAGCAGTACTTC.